The present entry profiles one T cell receptor beta chain with its context. The antigen is unknown. Per germline, CDR1 MDHEN and CDR2 SYDVKM. Between the trimmed V and J ends, which lost 2 bases and 0 bases, there was a span of 7 bases. The CDR3 totals 14 residues. This entry belongs to a study of cytomegalovirus exposure and HLA in healthy donors. Study-level points and caveats: A later analysis linked a missense variant in DCLRE1C to the trimming of TCR beta V and J genes. Roughly uniform sequencing depth across donors was assumed, possibly incorrectly.

The PCR contained 60 Vbeta and 13 Jbeta primers. Authors' methods: Later, an analysis found 75 million to 90 million unique TCR beta chains, and 9.5 million to 11 million of these were shared. The assay was immunoSEQ multiplex PCR, and TCRdb's table has in-frame clones only and misses some. V, J and clone size reflect that table, while D and trimming were determined from the DNA. Among under 200,000 clones listed, roughly an eighth were seen once. When sampled, the donors appeared nominally healthy, though they likely had unrecorded immune exposures. Source material: PBMCs. V is TRBV28 and J is TRBJ1-1; D not certain. This TCR came from a man between 45 and 60 years old in good health and CMV-seropositive. The CDR3 DNA follows: TGTGCCAGCAGTTTAATGTCCGTGAACACTGAAGCTTTCTTT. As protein: CASSLMSVNTEAFF.